The next 15 T cell receptor beta chains were all read from a single sample in a study of cytomegalovirus exposure and HLA in healthy donors. Primers included in the PCR were 60 Vbeta and 13 Jbeta primers. Only in-frame clones appear in the TCRdb table, and some are missing; sequencing was by immunoSEQ multiplex PCR. The data show 75,000 or so clones, about 66% seen once. Sequenced sample: PBMCs. The source is a middle-aged man in good health and CMV-seropositive.

This rearrangement joins TRBV30 to TRBJ2-5, with unresolved D. CDR3 length equals 11 residues. The V end lost 3 bases, the J end lost 5 bases, and 7 bases lay between the germline ends. Germline CDR1 GTSNPN, CDR2 SVGIG (reference sequence). CDR3 coding DNA: TGTGCCTGGAGGGGCGTGGAGACCCAGTACTTC. It is translated as CAWRGVETQYF.

As to this clone: The junction departs from the called germline gene at one end, perhaps through a read error. This chain links TRBV28 with TRBJ2-7, with 7 bases fitting TRBD1. This CDR3 spans 13 amino acids. The germline gives CDR1 MDHEN, CDR2 SYDVKM. CDR3: CASRLGGSNEQYF. Written as DNA, the CDR3 is TGTGCCAGCAGGTTAGGGGGCTCCAACGAGCAGTACTTC. The full variable domain, in which reference TRBV28 and TRBJ2-7 provide the parts outside the CDR3, is DVKVTQSSRYLVKRTGEKVFLECVQDMDHENMFWYRQDPGLGLRLIYFSYDVKMKEKGDIPEGYSVSREKKERFSLILESASTNQTSMYLCASRLGGSNEQYFGPGTRLTVT.

The chain links TRBV6-1 to TRBJ2-1, with 14 nucleotides matching TRBD2. With V trimmed by 6 bases and J by 6 bases, 4 bases remained unmatched. The germline CDR1 and CDR2 sequences are MNHNS and SASEGT. The CDR3 consists of 15 residues. Here the CDR3 reads CASSPGTSGGNEQFF. The DNA of the CDR3 is TGTGCCAGCAGCCCCGGGACTAGCGGGGGCAATGAGCAGTTCTTC.

The V gene is TRBV25-1, the J gene TRBJ2-3; D gene ambiguous. This CDR3 spans 14 amino acids. Germline CDR1 and CDR2: MGHDK and SYGVNS. V lost 8 bases, J lost 5 bases, and 17 bases lay in between. Written as DNA, the CDR3 is TGTGCCAGCTCCGACCCCGCGTCGGGAGATACGCAGTATTTT. Its translation: CASSDPASGDTQYF.

This clone was detected only a few times. The CDR3 nucleotides are TGTGCCAGTAGTAGGGGCAAGACAGGGGGTAATTCACCCCTCCACTTT. Protein product: CASSRGKTGGNSPLHF. The rearrangement uses TRBV19 and TRBJ1-6; the match to TRBD1 covers 9 bases. The CDR3 covers 16 residues. The V gene end was trimmed by 4 bases and the J gene end by 6 bases; junction bases not matched to a gene: 7. Germline-derived CDR1 and CDR2 are LNHDA and SQIVND (reference sequence). The entire variable domain, with the rest obtained from reference TRBV19 and TRBJ1-6, is as follows: DGGITQSPKYLFRKEGQNVTLSCEQNLNHDAMYWYRQDPGQGLRLIYYSQIVNDFQKGDIAEGYSVSREKKESFPLTVTSAQKNPTAFYLCASSRGKTGGNSPLHFGNGTRLTVT.

This clone was seen at least ten times. V usage is TRBV28 and J usage is TRBJ1-4; 7 bases line up with TRBD1. The V gene's germline CDR1 is MDHEN and CDR2 SYDVKM. After removal of 4 bases from V and 3 bases from J, the junction contained 5 bases not matched to a gene. CDR3 size: 15 residues. The CDR3 protein is CASSSNRGANEKLFF. The CDR3 bases are TGTGCCAGCAGTTCTAACAGGGGAGCTAATGAAAAACTGTTTTTT.

This rearrangement joins TRBV5-1 to TRBJ1-2, with D maybe TRBD1 (5 bases). CDR1 is SGHRS, CDR2 YFSETQ, per germline. V was clipped by 1 base and J by 7 bases, with 17 bases between them. The CDR3 consists of 15 residues. CDR3 bases: TGCGCCAGCAGCTTGCCTGTACCAGGGAAGGCTGGCTACACCTTC. It encodes CASSLPVPGKAGYTF.

The chain recombines TRBV9 with TRBJ1-3, with D tentatively TRBD1 (6 bases). V lost 0 bases to trimming and J lost 4 bases, with 20 bases between them. Germline CDR1 and CDR2: SGDLS and YYNGEE. The CDR3 is made up of 18 amino acids. CDR3 bases: TGTGCCAGCAGCGTAGCGCTAAGGACAGCGGAAAACGGAAACACCATATATTTT. Amino acid sequence: CASSVALRTAENGNTIYF.

This chain connects TRBV19 to TRBJ1-6; TRBD1 is a possible D gene (6 bases). Per germline, CDR1 LNHDA and CDR2 SQIVND (reference sequence). The V and J ends lost 3 bases and 10 bases respectively, with 22 bases between them. This CDR3 spans 17 amino acids. CDR3 region: CASSIPRRGTVSSPLHF. DNA for the CDR3: TGTGCCAGTAGTATCCCACGTAGGGGGACCGTCTCGTCACCCCTCCACTTT.

The V gene is TRBV9, the J gene TRBJ1-4, with 12 nucleotides matching TRBD1. Trimming at V came to 4 bases and at J to 7 bases, leaving 8 bases not matched to a gene. Germline V lookup: CDR1 SGDLS, CDR2 YYNGEE. The CDR3 contains 16 residues. CDR3 in DNA: TGTGCCAGCAGCATAGGGACAGGGGGCGCAAGTGAAAAACTGTTTTTT. This gives the protein CASSIGTGGASEKLFF.

A few counts support this clone. The chain employs TRBV29-1 and TRBJ1-3; possibly TRBD1 for D (5 bases). V lost 2 bases to trimming and J lost 1 base, with 9 bases between them. The V gene's germline CDR1 is SQVTM and CDR2 ANQGSEA. The CDR3 sequence is 14 residues long. CDR3 nucleotides: TGCAGCGTTGAACTCGGGGGATCTGGAAACACCATATATTTT. As protein: CSVELGGSGNTIYF.

This chain joins TRBV11-1 and TRBJ2-3; 15 nucleotides match TRBD2. There are 16 residues in the CDR3. The ends lost 5 bases at V and 5 bases at J; junction bases unmatched: 5. Per germline, CDR1 SGHAT and CDR2 FQDESV (reference sequence). CDR3 in DNA: TGTGCCAGCAGCCCCGGACTAGCGGGGGGGCAAGATACGCAGTATTTT. This gives the protein CASSPGLAGGQDTQYF.

The V call is TRBV30, the J call TRBJ1-5; D is unclear. CDR1 is GTSNPN, CDR2 SVGIG, per germline (reference sequence). V lost 3 bases, J lost 1 base, and 7 bases lay in between. The CDR3 runs 13 residues. The CDR3 nucleotides are TGTGCCTGGAGCGGTTCCAGCAATCAGCCCCAGCATTTT. This translates into CAWSGSSNQPQHF.

This clone showed up just a few times. V is TRBV6-6 and J is TRBJ2-5, with 10 positions matching TRBD1. The CDR3 length is 16 residues. Germline-derived CDR1 and CDR2 are MNHNY and SVGAGI (reference sequence). V lost 2 bases, J lost 5 bases, and 8 bases stayed unmatched. The CDR3 sequence: CASSYTTGGRVETQYF. The CDR3 nucleotides read TGTGCCAGCAGTTACACGACAGGGGGCCGGGTTGAGACCCAGTACTTC.

This clone appeared a few times. The chain is built from TRBV5-1 and TRBJ2-1; 7 bases are shared with TRBD2. The J segment lost 3 bases and the V segment lost 3 bases, leaving 9 bases of the junction unmatched. The CDR3 is 16 amino acids. Germline-derived CDR1 and CDR2 are SGHRS and YFSETQ. CDR3 nucleotide sequence: TGCGCCAGCAGCTCCCCCCGGACTAGTTACTACAATGAGCAGTTCTTC. The encoded protein is CASSSPRTSYYNEQFF.